This TCR beta chain comes out of a study of CD8 T cells in ankylosing spondylitis. Whole-study results and caveats: Seemingly distinctive of ankylosing spondylitis blood was a TCR beta motif formed by eight highly homologous variants. From matched ankylosing spondylitis synovial fluid, disease-linked clones were reportedly recovered at significantly enriched levels. In synovial fluid and blood from reactive arthritis, some motif variants were previously reported.

Many counts were recorded for this clonotype. What it recognizes is unknown. Using quantitative 5'-RACE with molecular barcodes, the authors made TCR beta libraries. Via MiXCR, TCRdb re-called the 5' RACE reads, giving one row per CDR3 protein. The table includes about 250,000 distinct CDR3 sequences, about 24% detected once. The CDR3 is 14 amino acids. Trimming left V 1 base short and J 3 bases short, with 11 bases between. Germline-derived CDR1 and CDR2 are DFQATT and SNEGSKA (reference sequence). This chain links TRBV20-1 with TRBJ2-3; no reliable D call. This clonotype was sampled from a male donor with ankylosing spondylitis or in good health (not recorded which). Material: blood, either unsorted or a sorted T cell fraction (not recorded which). Here the CDR3 reads CSARVLLWTDTQYF. The CDR3 DNA reads as TGCAGTGCTAGAGTGCTACTTTGGACAGATACGCAGTATTTT.